This TCR beta chain was profiled in a study of cytomegalovirus exposure and HLA in healthy donors. Study observations and caveats: More clonal expansion characterized HLA-associated TCR beta chains than equally common others in a later analysis. A prior analysis recorded that most TCR beta V segments were productive about 87% or about 30% of the time. Accurate predictions that matched the HLA-A and HLA-B alleles of most subjects were reportedly made from TCR beta sequences. The analysis excluded some indistinguishable V segments, including TRBV6-2 and TRBV6-3.

Trimming removed 6 bases from V and 8 bases from J; junction bases left unmatched: 6. The CDR3 contains 14 residues. Germline CDR1 SGHTA, CDR2 FQGTGA. A multiplex PCR was run with 60 Vbeta primers and 13 Jbeta primers. Produced via immunoSEQ multiplex PCR; TCRdb's table is partial and in-frame only. The sample has about 69,000 clones; less than 75% are singletons. Regarding this clone: Its antigen is currently unknown.

The sequencing sample was made of PBMCs. The V and J genes are TRBV7-3 and TRBJ1-6; TRBD1 agrees at 8 bases. This clonotype was obtained from a woman aged 30 to 39 in good health and CMV-seronegative. Here the CDR3 reads CASSSDRADSPLHF. The CDR3 bases are TGTGCCAGCAGTTCGGACAGGGCCGATTCACCCCTCCACTTT.